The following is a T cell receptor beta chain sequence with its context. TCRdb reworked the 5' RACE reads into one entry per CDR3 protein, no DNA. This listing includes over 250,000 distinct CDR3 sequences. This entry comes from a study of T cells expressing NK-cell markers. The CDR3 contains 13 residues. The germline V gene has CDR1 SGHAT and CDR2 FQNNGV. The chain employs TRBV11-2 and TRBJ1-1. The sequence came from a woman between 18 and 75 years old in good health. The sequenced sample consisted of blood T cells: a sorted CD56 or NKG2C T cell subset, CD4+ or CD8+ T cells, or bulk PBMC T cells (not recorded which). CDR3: CASSSGVNTEAFF.